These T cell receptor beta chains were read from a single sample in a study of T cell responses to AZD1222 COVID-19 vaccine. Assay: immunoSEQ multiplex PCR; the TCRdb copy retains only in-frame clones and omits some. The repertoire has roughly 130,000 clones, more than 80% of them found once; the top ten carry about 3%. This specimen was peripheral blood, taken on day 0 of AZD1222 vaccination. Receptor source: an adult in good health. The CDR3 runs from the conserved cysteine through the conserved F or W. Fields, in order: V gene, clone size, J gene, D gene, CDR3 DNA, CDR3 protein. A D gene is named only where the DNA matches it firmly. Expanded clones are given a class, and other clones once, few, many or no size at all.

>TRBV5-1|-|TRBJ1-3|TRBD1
TGCGCCAGCAGCTCTGGACAGGGAATCCCTGGAAACACCATATATTTT
CASSSGQGIPGNTIYF
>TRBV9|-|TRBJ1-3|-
TGTGCCAGCAGCCCGGACACCATCTCTGGAAACACCATATATTTT
CASSPDTISGNTIYF
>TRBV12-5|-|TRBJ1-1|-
TGTGCTAGTGGTTTGTATGGGGCAGGGAACACTGAAGCTTTCTTT
CASGLYGAGNTEAFF
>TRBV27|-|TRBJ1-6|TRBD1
TGTGCCAGCAGTTTTCAGGGGGCATGGAATTCACCCCTCCACTTT
CASSFQGAWNSPLHF
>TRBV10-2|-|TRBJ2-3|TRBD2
TGCGCCAGCCTAGCGGGGCCCACAGATACGCAGTATTTT
CASLAGPTDTQYF
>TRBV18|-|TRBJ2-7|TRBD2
TGTGCCAGCTCACTTTACGGACTAGATTTTGCCTACGAGCAGTACTTC
CASSLYGLDFAYEQYF
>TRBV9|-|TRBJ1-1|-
TGTGCCAGCAGCGTAGCCCCGAACACTGAAGCTTTCTTT
CASSVAPNTEAFF
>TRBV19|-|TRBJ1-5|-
TGTGCCAGTAGTATTCTGGTGTCAGCCTCTTGGAATCAGCCCCAGCATTTT
CASSILVSASWNQPQHF
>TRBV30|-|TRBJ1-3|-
TGTGCCTGGGCACCGGGGCAGAACTGGGGCACCATATATTTT
CAWAPGQNWGTIYF
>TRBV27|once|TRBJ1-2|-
TGTGCCAGTTCTCGCAGGGAAGACTATGGCTACACCTTC
CASSRREDYGYTF
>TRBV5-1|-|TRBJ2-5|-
TGCGCCAGCGGCTACAGGGTCGGGGAAGAGACCCAGTACTTC
CASGYRVGEETQYF
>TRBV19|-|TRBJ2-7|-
TGTGCCAGTAGTATCGAATCCTTGGGTCCTGGAGGGGGGGACTACGAGCAGTACTTC
CASSIESLGPGGGDYEQYF